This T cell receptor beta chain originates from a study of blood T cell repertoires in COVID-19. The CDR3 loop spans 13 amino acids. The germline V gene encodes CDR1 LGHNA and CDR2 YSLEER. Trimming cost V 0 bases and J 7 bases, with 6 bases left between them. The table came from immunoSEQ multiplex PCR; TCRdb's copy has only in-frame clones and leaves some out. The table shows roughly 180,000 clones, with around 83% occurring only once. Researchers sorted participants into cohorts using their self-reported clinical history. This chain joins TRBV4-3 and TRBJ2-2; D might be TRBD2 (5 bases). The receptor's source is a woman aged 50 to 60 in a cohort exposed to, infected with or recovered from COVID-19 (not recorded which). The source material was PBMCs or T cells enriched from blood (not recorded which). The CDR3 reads CASSQEGGGELFF. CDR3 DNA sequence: TGCGCCAGCAGCCAAGAAGGAGGCGGGGAGCTGTTTTTT.